This T cell receptor (beta chain) came from a study of cytomegalovirus exposure and HLA in healthy donors. Generated by immunoSEQ multiplex PCR, the TCRdb table keeps only in-frame clones and is missing some. The table shows 120,000 to 150,000 clones, with roughly nine tenths occurring only once. Of note for this clone: The antigen remains undetermined.

The donors were members of the approximately 130-subject validation cohort (separate from the approximately 670-subject first cohort). Notes on the study in general: The tendency of first-cohort TCR clusters to co-occur in the 90 to 150 validation repertoires was the finding of a later analysis. The study recorded over 150 TCR beta chains that were cytomegalovirus-associated. In vitro testing confirmed a few CMV-associated chains as specific for CMV antigens.

The source material was PBMCs. The TCR originated in a man between 18 and 35 years old in good health and CMV-seronegative.

Here the CDR3 DNA reads TGTGCCAGCAGCCAAGCCCGGGAAGGCACAGATACGCAGTATTTT. Protein sequence: CASSQAREGTDTQYF. The chain recombines TRBV14 with TRBJ2-3; D is possibly TRBD2 (5 bases). CDR1 and CDR2 (germline): SGHDN, FVKESK. Deletions cut 1 base from V and 1 base from J, with 9 bases between. The CDR3 sequence is 15 residues long.